Presented here are 19 T cell receptor beta chains from one specimen sequenced in a study of CD8+ T cells in alopecia areata. The authors extracted RNA and reverse transcribed it into cDNA as the sequencing template. The method was immunoSEQ multiplex PCR; TCRdb's version includes in-frame clones alone and lacks a portion of them. The table lists around 100,000 clones, around 60% of them singletons. Sequenced: CD4+ T cells sorted from blood. The receptor source for this set is a human donor in good health.

This clone appeared a few times. The chain recombines TRBV5-1 with TRBJ2-1, with D tentatively TRBD1 or TRBD2 (6 bases each). Germline lookup yields CDR1 SGHRS and CDR2 YFSETQ. V was shortened by 3 bases and J by 1 base, with 11 bases between the two germline ends. The CDR3 is 15 amino acids. The CDR3 bases are TGCGCCAGCAGCTCGGGGGCAGGGTCCTACAATGAGCAGTTCTTC. Residues: CASSSGAGSYNEQFF.

This clone turned up a few times. The chain employs TRBV7-6 and TRBJ2-5; D perhaps matches TRBD1 (5 bases). V lost 2 bases, J lost 4 bases, and 14 bases lay in between. Germline CDR1 is SGHVS and CDR2 is FNYEAQ. The CDR3 contains 15 residues. The CDR3 protein is CASSLSVGPTETQYF. CDR3 bases: TGTGCCAGCAGCTTATCGGTGGGGCCCACAGAGACCCAGTACTTC.

This clone was detected a few times. This chain links TRBV13 with TRBJ2-1; 9 bases line up with TRBD2. The CDR3 totals 17 residues. The trim removed 1 base at V and 9 bases at J, leaving 13 bases unmatched. Per the germline V gene, CDR1 is PRHDT and CDR2 is FYEKMQ (reference sequence). The CDR3 DNA reads TGTGCCAGCAGCTTAGATGCTAGCGGGGCCCAATCAAGTGAGCAGTTCTTC. This sequence encodes CASSLDASGAQSSEQFF.

This clone has a handful of counts. The V and J genes are TRBV30 and TRBJ1-2, with D perhaps TRBD1 (5 bases). Germline loops: CDR1 GTSNPN, CDR2 SVGIG (reference sequence). V was trimmed by 3 bases and J by 2 bases, leaving 16 bases between them. This CDR3 contains 15 residues. The CDR3 DNA sequence: TGTGCCTGGAGCCCCGGACACTCGATCAACTATGGCTACACCTTC. Translating it yields CAWSPGHSINYGYTF. The whole variable domain, filled in from reference TRBV30 and TRBJ1-2, reads SQTIHQWPATLVQPVGSPLSLECTVEGTSNPNLYWYRQAAGRGLQLLFYSVGIGQISSEVPQNLSASRPQDRQFILSSKKLLLSDSGFYLCAWSPGHSINYGYTFGSGTRLTVV.

This clone was counted only a few times. This chain uses TRBV11-1 with TRBJ1-1; no clear D gene. This CDR3 contains 11 residues. Germline CDR1 is SGHAT and CDR2 is FQDESV (reference sequence). Trimming stripped 1 base from V and 10 bases from J, with 7 bases between. CDR3: CASSLGRGAFF. Written as DNA, the CDR3 is TGTGCCAGCAGCTTAGGGCGAGGAGCTTTCTTT. Complete variable domain (other parts from reference TRBV11-1 and TRBJ1-1): EAEVAQSPRYKITEKSQAVAFWCDPISGHATLYWYRQILGQGPELLVQFQDESVVDDSQLPKDRFSAERLKGVDSTLKIQPAELGDSAMYLCASSLGRGAFFGQGTRLTVV.

The rearrangement links TRBV30 to TRBJ1-1, with 7 bases that match TRBD1. V shed 1 base, J shed 2 bases, and the junction held 13 bases outside the gene matches. The CDR3 is 17 residues long. The germline CDR1 and CDR2 sequences are GTSNPN and SVGIG (reference sequence). The CDR3 DNA follows: TGTGCCTGGAGTGAGCGGGGCGGGACAGATAAAAACACTGAAGCTTTCTTT. Translated: CAWSERGGTDKNTEAFF.

In this sample, this clone turned up a few times. J is TRBJ2-1 and V is TRBV2; tentative D call: TRBD1 (5 bases). The V gene lost 0 bases and the J gene lost 9 bases, with 12 bases spanning the gap. The CDR3 extends over 14 amino acids. CDR1 and CDR2 from the germline V gene are SNHLY and FYNNEI. The CDR3 DNA reads TGTGCCAGCAGTGAAGCCCAGGGTCGAAGTGAGCAGTTCTTC. Protein sequence: CASSEAQGRSEQFF.

The chain is built from TRBV30 and TRBJ1-1, with D maybe TRBD1 (5 bases). CDR3 length equals 12 residues. Trimming took off 4 bases at V and 2 bases at J, with 8 bases between the two ends. From germline, CDR1 is GTSNPN and CDR2 SVGIG (reference sequence). The CDR3 loop reads CAWTDRNTEAFF. The CDR3 bases are TGTGCCTGGACCGACAGAAACACTGAAGCTTTCTTT.

The chain has TRBV4-1 and TRBJ1-2; a possible D gene is TRBD1 (5 bases). The V gene's germline CDR1 is MGHRA and CDR2 YSYEKL. This CDR3 contains 15 residues. Trimming left V 0 bases short and J 5 bases short, with 13 bases between. The CDR3 DNA follows: TGCGCCAGCAGCCAAGAAGGTCTTCGACAGTATGGCTACACCTTC. It translates to CASSQEGLRQYGYTF.

This clone was observed at least ten times. The chain joins TRBV29-1 to TRBJ2-1; TRBD1 matches 7 bases. Germline CDR1 reads SQVTM; CDR2 reads ANQGSEA. The CDR3 has 10 residues. The CDR3 protein is CRAGTEEQFF. CDR3 DNA: TGCAGGGCCGGGACAGAAGAGCAGTTCTTC.

In its sample, this clone was seen a few times. This chain links TRBV25-1 with TRBJ1-2; D remains ambiguous. Trimming took 0 bases from V and 7 from J, leaving 12 bases between them. Germline values: CDR1 MGHDK, CDR2 SYGVNS. The CDR3 contains 14 residues. DNA for the CDR3: TGTGCCAGCAGTGAATATGAGCGGGTTGGTGGCTACACCTTC. It encodes CASSEYERVGGYTF.

This clone has just a few counts. At one boundary the junction diverges from the germline segment, which might be a read error. The V and J genes are TRBV7-7 and TRBJ2-5, with D maybe TRBD2 (5 bases). Germline CDR1 and CDR2: SSHAT and FNYEAQ (reference sequence). The CDR3 contains 14 residues. The CDR3 DNA is TGTGCTAGCAGCTTCGGAGGACGCCCAGAGACCCAGTACTTC. Its protein product is CASSFGGRPETQYF.

The chain recombines TRBV7-9 with TRBJ1-6; D may be TRBD1 (6 bases). The CDR3 has 18 amino acids. The V gene lost 1 base and the J gene lost 2 bases, with 15 bases spanning the gap. Germline CDR1 SEHNR, CDR2 FQNEAQ (reference sequence). The CDR3 nucleotides are TGTGCCAGCAGCTTAGGTTTGGGGGCGCAGACCTATAATTCACCCCTCCACTTT. This gives the protein CASSLGLGAQTYNSPLHF.

This rearrangement joins TRBV27 to TRBJ2-2, with 8 nucleotides matching TRBD1. V shed 2 bases, J shed 1 base, and the junction held 3 bases outside the gene matches. Per germline, CDR1 MNHEY and CDR2 SMNVEV (reference sequence). CDR3 length: 16 residues. CDR3 sequence (DNA): TGTGCCAGCAGTTTACTCGGACAGGGGAACACCGGGGAGCTGTTTTTT. It translates to CASSLLGQGNTGELFF.

This sequence joins TRBV10-3 and TRBJ2-7, with 9 bases matching TRBD1. The ends lost 8 bases at V and 5 bases at J; junction bases unmatched: 10. The V gene's germline CDR1 is ENHRY and CDR2 SYGVKD. This CDR3 has 14 residues. CDR3 coding DNA: TGTGCCATCTATTCCGGGACAGGGATGGACGAGCAGTACTTC. It is translated as CAIYSGTGMDEQYF.

A remark on this clone: A junction boundary mismatches the germline segment, possibly from a read error. The chain is built from TRBV7-2 and TRBJ2-3; 7 nucleotides line up with TRBD2. Per germline, CDR1 SGHTA and CDR2 FQGNSA. The length of the CDR3 is 14 residues. CDR3 sequence: CASSLGLVLDTQYF. CDR3 DNA: TGTGCCAGCAGTTTAGGACTAGTTTTAGATACGCAGTATTTT. The variable domain in full, with the rest retrieved from reference TRBV7-2 and TRBJ2-3, is GAGVSQSPSNKVTEKGKDVELRCDPISGHTALYWYRQSLGQGLEFLIYFQGNSAPDKSGLPSDRFSAERTGGSVSTLTIQRTQQEDSAVYLCASSLGLVLDTQYFGPGTRLTVL.

This clone was observed a few times. The chain carries TRBV23-1 and TRBJ1-1; D not resolved. TRBV23-1 is an ORF; its function is uncertain. The CDR3 consists of 14 residues. Deletions cut 8 bases from V and 1 base from J, with 14 bases between. The chain's CDR3 is CASGKSSGNTEAFF. The CDR3 bases are TGCGCCAGCGGCAAGTCGTCGGGGAACACTGAAGCTTTCTTT.

This clone has only a few counts. The chain uses TRBV29-1 and TRBJ1-1, with D uncertain. CDR1 and CDR2 (germline): SQVTM, ANQGSEA. Trimming took off 5 bases at V and 0 bases at J, with 7 bases between the two ends. CDR3 length: 12 residues. DNA for the CDR3: TGCAGCGTTTACGTGCTGAACACTGAAGCTTTCTTT. The encoded protein is CSVYVLNTEAFF.

This chain joins TRBV6-5 and TRBJ2-3; D uncertain. The CDR3 contains 13 residues. V was cut by 0 bases and J by 7 bases, with 8 bases left in between. Germline V gives CDR1 MNHEY, CDR2 SVGAGI. CDR3 sequence: CASSYSLGNTQYF. The CDR3 region has the DNA TGTGCCAGCAGTTACTCTTTAGGGAATACGCAGTATTTT.